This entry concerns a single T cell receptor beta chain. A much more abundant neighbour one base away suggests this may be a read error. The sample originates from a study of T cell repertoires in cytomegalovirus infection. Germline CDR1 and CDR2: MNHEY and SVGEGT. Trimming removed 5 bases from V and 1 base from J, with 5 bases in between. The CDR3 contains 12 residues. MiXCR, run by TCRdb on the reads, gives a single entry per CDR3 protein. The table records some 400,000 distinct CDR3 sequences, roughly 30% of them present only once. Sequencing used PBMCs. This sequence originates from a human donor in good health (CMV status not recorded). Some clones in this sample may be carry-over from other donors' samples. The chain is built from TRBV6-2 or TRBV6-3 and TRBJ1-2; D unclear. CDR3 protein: CASSGFNYGYTF. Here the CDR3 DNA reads TGTGCCAGCAGTGGATTTAACTATGGCTACACCTTC.